Detailed here is one T cell receptor (beta chain). Its ends do not fully match the called genes, so a read error is possible. The record originates from a study of T cell responses to AZD1222 COVID-19 vaccine. Germline loops: CDR1 MDHEN, CDR2 SYDVKM. The CDR3 contains 12 residues. Second-dose recipients at about 4 or about 12 weeks were treated as one pooled group. The assay was immunoSEQ multiplex PCR, and TCRdb's table has in-frame clones only and misses some. The sample holds roughly 120,000 clones, roughly 89% seen once. The source material was peripheral blood, sampled 28 days after the second AZD1222 dose. The clonotype originates from an adult who received the AZD1222 COVID-19 vaccine. The gene calls are TRBV28 and TRBJ2-7; no clear D gene. CDR3 residues: CASSFLGRPLNF. The CDR3 DNA follows: TGTGCCAGCAGTTTTCTTGGCCGCCCGTTGAACTTC.